Each of the 28 T cell receptor beta chains below was sequenced from the same sample in a study of regulatory T cells in long-lasting Graves disease (dated by TCRdb to 2020 to 2023). The library was made by multiplex PCR. Sequencing relied on an Illumina HiSeq 4000. To build TCR beta libraries, CDR3 regions were amplified by Arm-PCR using iRepertoire HTBI primers. TCRdb reran the public reads through fastp at Q25 and MiXCR, keeping productive beta chains. Each CDR3 protein appears once, grouped with its most common genes and DNA. The sample data list around 230,000 distinct CDR3 sequences, and roughly 18% of these were observed just once. Around 20% of the sample is in the top ten clones. The sample's time point, from its label and the paper: newly diagnosed GD, antithyroid drugs for less than 3 months. RNA was extracted from PBMCs in TRIzol for both TCR sequencing and RNA sequencing. The specimen was peripheral blood mononuclear cells (PBMCs), collected at new diagnosis, from a patient treated with antithyroid drugs. Receptors were obtained from a female donor with Graves disease.

This clonotype came up many times. The chain is built from TRBV20-1 and TRBJ2-5; TRBD2 matches at 10 bases. CDR1 is DFQATT and CDR2 is SNEGSKA in the germline V gene (reference sequence). J lost 5 bases, V lost 5 bases, and 11 bases had no gene match. CDR3 length: 15 amino acids. This chain's CDR3 is CSAPPQSGGGETQYF. The CDR3 DNA reads as TGCAGTGCTCCCCCCCAAAGCGGGGGGGGGGAGACCCAGTACTTC.

This clonotype was observed many times. The chain uses TRBV11-2 and TRBJ2-5, with 7 bases fitting TRBD2. Trimming at V came to 2 bases and at J to 5 bases, leaving 8 bases not matched to a gene. Germline CDR1 SGHAT, CDR2 FQNNGV. The CDR3 is made up of 15 amino acids. CDR3 sequence reads: CASSLHPQGGETQYF. In DNA, the CDR3 is TGTGCCAGCAGCTTACACCCGCAGGGAGGGGAGACCCAGTACTTC.

This clonotype was seen many times. The J gene is TRBJ2-5, the V gene TRBV30; TRBD1 agrees at 7 bases. Germline V CDR1 and CDR2: GTSNPN, SVGIG (reference sequence). The CDR3 totals 13 residues. V was clipped by 3 bases and J by 0 bases; unmatched bases: 1. The CDR3 region is CAWRGQYQETQYF. The CDR3 bases are TGTGCCTGGAGGGGACAGTACCAAGAGACCCAGTACTTC.

In its sample, this clonotype was seen a few times. The chain recombines TRBV9 with TRBJ2-1, with D possibly being TRBD1 or TRBD2 (5 bases each). The V end was cut by 0 bases, the J end by 7 bases, with 14 bases between. The CDR3 is 15 residues long. The V gene's germline CDR1 is SGDLS and CDR2 YYNGEE. The CDR3 region is CASSVVGTSGNEQFF. The CDR3 coding sequence is TGTGCCAGCAGCGTAGTCGGGACCAGTGGTAATGAGCAGTTCTTC.

A word on this clonotype: A far larger clone is one base from this, pointing to a likely read error. The V and J genes are TRBV11-3 and TRBJ2-3; 9 bases fit TRBD2. The end of the DNA is better explained by TRBJ2-1, so the J call may be wrong. In germline, CDR1 is SGHNT, CDR2 YENEEA. The CDR3 contains 14 residues. DNA of the CDR3: TGTGCCAGCAGCTTGGGACTAGCCTCGAATGGGCAGTTCTTC. It encodes CASSLGLASNGQFF.

At least ten counts were recorded for this clonotype. The CDR3: CASSLSGTTGNTIYF. Written as DNA, the CDR3 is TGTGCCAGCAGTTTAAGCGGGACGACTGGAAACACCATATATTTT. The genes are TRBV12-3 or TRBV12-4 and TRBJ1-3, with D possibly TRBD1 on 5 matching bases. CDR3 length: 15 residues. Trimming removed 2 bases from V and 2 bases from J, with 10 bases in between.

This clonotype has a count of ten or more. The J gene is TRBJ2-5, the V gene TRBV11-2; D gene ambiguous. This CDR3 region has 15 residues. Germline V gives CDR1 SGHAT, CDR2 FQNNGV. The V end lost 1 base, the J end lost 1 base, and 10 bases lay between the germline ends. The CDR3 DNA is TGTGCCAGCAGCTTAGGCCGGCATCCCCAAGAGACCCAGTACTTC. Residues: CASSLGRHPQETQYF.

Only a few counts were recorded for this clonotype. The chain links TRBV28 to TRBJ2-2, with D tentatively TRBD1 (6 bases). In germline, CDR1 is MDHEN, CDR2 SYDVKM. V gave up 8 bases and J gave up 3 bases, with 10 bases separating them. This CDR3 comprises 13 residues. Here the CDR3 reads CASQGSDTGELFF. The CDR3 DNA follows: TGTGCCAGCCAGGGGTCGGACACCGGGGAGCTGTTTTTT.

This clonotype was recorded at least ten times. This chain uses TRBV24-1 with TRBJ2-7; 14 bases map to TRBD2. With the DNA end fitting TRBJ2-5 better, the J assignment may be wrong. This CDR3 spans 17 amino acids. In germline, CDR1 is KGHDR, CDR2 SFDVKD. The CDR3 region has the DNA TGTGCCACCAGTGACGCGGGACTAGCGGGAGAACGAGAGACCCAGTACTTC. This sequence encodes CATSDAGLAGERETQYF.

Concerning this clonotype itself: With a far larger clone one base away, a read error is the likely cause. The gene calls are TRBV11-3 and TRBJ2-7; 10 bases line up with TRBD1. From germline, CDR1 is SGHNT and CDR2 YENEEA. The CDR3 length is 13 residues. V was clipped by 5 bases and J by 10 bases; unmatched bases: 8. CDR3 region: CASSMGQGRDQYF. In DNA, the CDR3 is TGTGCCAGCAGCATGGGACAGGGGAGGGATCAGTACTTC. The full variable domain, in which reference TRBV11-3 and TRBJ2-7 provide the parts outside the CDR3, is EAGVVQSPRYKIIEKKQPVAFWCNPISGHNTLYWYLQNLGQGPELLIRYENEEAVDDSQLPKDRFSAERLKGVDSTLKIQPAELGDSAVYLCASSMGQGRDQYFGPGTRLTVT.

This clonotype was observed at least ten times. The V gene is TRBV28, the J gene TRBJ1-5, with a weak D call TRBD1 (5 bases). The CDR3 contains 15 residues. V was trimmed by 1 base and J by 9 bases, leaving 16 bases between them. Germline CDR1 is MDHEN and CDR2 is SYDVKM. The chain's CDR3 is CASSLSSGPGRPQHF. DNA for the CDR3: TGTGCCAGCAGTTTATCATCAGGACCAGGGAGGCCCCAGCATTTT.

The sample holds many counts of this clonotype. The V and J genes are TRBV7-6 and TRBJ2-5; 7 nucleotides agree with TRBD1. CDR3 length: 15 amino acids. From germline, CDR1 is SGHVS and CDR2 FNYEAQ. The J segment lost 2 bases and the V segment lost 4 bases, leaving 7 bases of the junction unmatched. The CDR3: CASSSYRQGQETQYF. The CDR3 coding sequence is TGTGCCAGCAGCTCCTACCGACAGGGTCAAGAGACCCAGTACTTC.

At least ten counts were recorded for this clonotype. The chain joins TRBV29-1 to TRBJ2-1; D possibly corresponds to TRBD1 (6 bases). V was pared by 4 bases and J by 7 bases, with 11 bases between. Germline loops: CDR1 SQVTM, CDR2 ANQGSEA. CDR3 size: 12 residues. CDR3 sequence (DNA): TGCAGCGTTGGTGACAGGTGGAATGAGCAGTTCTTC. Its translation: CSVGDRWNEQFF.

This clonotype was seen ten or more times. This chain joins TRBV28 and TRBJ2-1; no definite D call. The V end was cut by 3 bases, the J end by 2 bases, with 8 bases between. Germline V gene sequence: CDR1 MDHEN, CDR2 SYDVKM. This CDR3 region has 14 residues. This chain's CDR3 is CASSFGGPYNEQFF. The CDR3 DNA follows: TGTGCCAGCAGTTTCGGCGGTCCCTACAATGAGCAGTTCTTC. The full variable domain, in which reference TRBV28 and TRBJ2-1 provide the parts outside the CDR3, is DVKVTQSSRYLVKRTGEKVFLECVQDMDHENMFWYRQDPGLGLRLIYFSYDVKMKEKGDIPEGYSVSREKKERFSLILESASTNQTSMYLCASSFGGPYNEQFFGPGTRLTVL.

This clonotype has ten or more counts. V is TRBV4-1 and J is TRBJ2-3, with 12 bases aligning to TRBD2. This CDR3 has 15 residues. CDR1 is MGHRA and CDR2 is YSYEKL in the germline V gene. The J segment lost 6 bases and the V segment lost 6 bases, leaving 7 bases of the junction unmatched. The CDR3 is CASRAGLAGFDTQYF. Written as DNA, the CDR3 is TGCGCCAGCAGGGCGGGACTAGCGGGTTTCGATACGCAGTATTTT.

This clonotype was seen ten or more times. The V call is TRBV28, the J call TRBJ1-2; 7 bases match TRBD1. J was trimmed by 5 bases and V by 6 bases; bases with no gene match: 6. The CDR3 is 13 amino acids. The germline CDR1 and CDR2 sequences are MDHEN and SYDVKM. The CDR3 spells CASSPDRSYGYTF. The CDR3 nucleotides read TGTGCCAGCAGCCCGGACAGGTCATATGGCTACACCTTC.

This clonotype was recorded many times. The rearrangement joins TRBV29-1 to TRBJ2-7; 7 bases agree with TRBD1. J gave up 2 bases and V 7 bases, and 2 bases lay outside the gene matches. This CDR3 contains 11 residues. CDR1 and CDR2 from the germline V gene are SQVTM and ANQGSEA. The CDR3 sequence is CSAGTAYEQYF. The CDR3 DNA is TGCAGCGCCGGGACAGCCTACGAGCAGTACTTC.

This sequence joins TRBV2 and TRBJ1-5; maybe TRBD1 (6 bases). Trimming shortened V by 3 bases and J by 3 bases, and 9 bases separated the two germline ends. The CDR3 length is 14 residues. Looked up from germline, CDR1 is SNHLY and CDR2 is FYNNEI. CDR3 sequence (DNA): TGTGCCAGCAGTGATCGACAGGACAATCAGCCCCAGCATTTT. This sequence encodes CASSDRQDNQPQHF.

This clonotype came up many times. This chain connects TRBV5-1 to TRBJ2-3; the D call may be TRBD1 or TRBD2 (5 bases each). The CDR3 is 15 residues long. V lost 4 bases and J lost 2, with 14 bases in between. CDR1 SGHRS and CDR2 YFSETQ come from the germline V gene. The CDR3: CASSRGRATTDTQYF. DNA for the CDR3: TGCGCCAGCAGCCGGGGACGGGCCACCACAGATACGCAGTATTTT.

This clonotype was detected many times. The V gene is TRBV20-1, the J gene TRBJ2-1; 10 nucleotides align to TRBD2. Germline CDR1 and CDR2: DFQATT and SNEGSKA (reference sequence). The length of the CDR3 is 14 residues. The trim removed 0 bases at V and 6 bases at J, leaving 2 bases unmatched. CDR3 amino acids: CSARDLAGVNEQFF. The CDR3 coding sequence is TGCAGTGCTAGAGACCTAGCGGGAGTCAATGAGCAGTTCTTC.

This clonotype showed up just a few times. The chain links TRBV6-2 or TRBV6-3 to TRBJ1-2, with D unresolved. The CDR3 runs 15 residues. The V end lost 5 bases, the J end lost 4 bases, and 17 bases lay between the germline ends. The germline gives CDR1 MNHEY, CDR2 SVGEGT. The CDR3 protein is CASSEARGSAYGYTF. CDR3 DNA: TGTGCCAGCAGTGAAGCCAGAGGCAGCGCCTATGGCTACACCTTC.

The table lists this clonotype with many counts. The chain joins TRBV27 to TRBJ2-2; D remains ambiguous. Trimming took off 0 bases at V and 1 base at J, with 12 bases between the two ends. The CDR3 covers 17 residues. Germline assignment: CDR1 MNHEY and CDR2 SMNVEV (reference sequence). The CDR3 DNA follows: TGTGCCAGCAGTTTATCTAACCCCTGGCAGAACACCGGGGAGCTGTTTTTT. This encodes CASSLSNPWQNTGELFF.

Many counts were recorded for this clonotype. The J gene is TRBJ2-5, the V gene TRBV5-4; 9 positions agree with TRBD1. The CDR3 consists of 15 residues. Germline trimming cut 1 base from V and 0 bases from J; bases unmatched to any gene: 1. The germline CDR1 and CDR2 sequences are SGHNT and YYREEE (reference sequence). CDR3 DNA: TGTGCCAGCAGCTTGACAGGGGGCAACCAAGAGACCCAGTACTTC. Translation: CASSLTGGNQETQYF.

The chain recombines TRBV9 with TRBJ2-2; TRBD2 is a possible D gene (7 bases). Per germline, CDR1 SGDLS and CDR2 YYNGEE. V was clipped by 0 bases and J by 2 bases, with 14 bases between them. The CDR3 consists of 17 residues. The CDR3 DNA is TGTGCCAGCAGCGTAGAAGGGGGAGGGTTTAACACCGGGGAGCTGTTTTTT. Amino acid sequence: CASSVEGGGFNTGELFF.

This clonotype was seen repeatedly, ten times or more. The chain couples TRBV7-2 to TRBJ2-7; a possible D gene is TRBD2 (6 bases). This CDR3 has 15 amino acids. Trimming shortened V by 1 base and J by 5 bases, and 15 bases separated the two germline ends. Germline V CDR1 and CDR2: SGHTA, FQGNSA. DNA for the CDR3: TGTGCCAGCAGCTTAGATCGGGAGAGGGGTAACGAGCAGTACTTC. This sequence encodes CASSLDRERGNEQYF.

This clonotype was recorded many times. This chain uses TRBV28 with TRBJ2-3; 8 bases line up with TRBD2. In germline, CDR1 is MDHEN, CDR2 SYDVKM. The ends lost 8 bases at V and 0 bases at J; junction bases unmatched: 7. The CDR3 is 15 residues long. The DNA of the CDR3 is TGTGCCAGCGACACTAGCGGAGTGAGCACAGATACGCAGTATTTT. This translates into CASDTSGVSTDTQYF. The full variable domain, rest sourced from reference TRBV28 and TRBJ2-3, is DVKVTQSSRYLVKRTGEKVFLECVQDMDHENMFWYRQDPGLGLRLIYFSYDVKMKEKGDIPEGYSVSREKKERFSLILESASTNQTSMYLCASDTSGVSTDTQYFGPGTRLTVL.

At least ten counts were recorded for this clonotype. The chain has TRBV7-9 and TRBJ1-1; D is undetermined. Deletions cut 8 bases from V and 3 bases from J, with 13 bases between. In germline, CDR1 is SEHNR, CDR2 FQNEAQ (reference sequence). The CDR3 length is 13 residues. CDR3 protein: CASVRVGDTEAFF. CDR3 nucleotides: TGTGCCAGCGTGAGAGTTGGTGACACTGAAGCTTTCTTT.

V and J are TRBV7-2 and TRBJ1-1; unclear D gene. Germline loops: CDR1 SGHTA, CDR2 FQGNSA. The V gene lost 7 bases and the J gene lost 1 base, with 19 bases spanning the gap. CDR3 length equals 16 residues. DNA for the CDR3: TGTGCCAGCATCAAAAGGGTTGGAGGGCCGAACACTGAAGCTTTCTTT. Its protein product is CASIKRVGGPNTEAFF.